Following are 31 T cell receptor beta chains from one sample sequenced in a study of cytomegalovirus exposure and HLA in healthy donors. It was with 60 Vbeta and 13 Jbeta primers that the PCR ran. Some clones are missing from TCRdb's copy, which holds only in-frame ones; the method was immunoSEQ multiplex PCR. The table lists about 200,000 clones. The sample was PBMCs. These receptors were collected from a girl aged 2 to 10 in good health and CMV-seropositive.

V gene TRBV7-3 combines with J gene TRBJ2-4, with D perhaps TRBD1 (5 bases). The CDR3 consists of 13 residues. Looked up from germline, CDR1 is SGHTA and CDR2 is FQGTGA. Between the trimmed V and J ends, which lost 5 bases and 6 bases, there was a span of 11 bases. The CDR3 sequence is CASSPRVGNIQYF. DNA of the CDR3: TGTGCCAGCAGCCCCAGGGTTGGAAACATTCAGTACTTC.

The chain links TRBV28 to TRBJ2-3; weak D call: TRBD2 (5 bases). Deletions cut 7 bases from V and 2 bases from J, with 13 bases between. The V gene's germline CDR1 is MDHEN and CDR2 SYDVKM. The CDR3 loop spans 14 amino acids. The CDR3 region is CASNIPGSTDTQYF. DNA of the CDR3: TGTGCCAGCAATATACCGGGGTCCACAGATACGCAGTATTTT. The full variable domain, its missing parts supplied by reference TRBV28 and TRBJ2-3, is DVKVTQSSRYLVKRTGEKVFLECVQDMDHENMFWYRQDPGLGLRLIYFSYDVKMKEKGDIPEGYSVSREKKERFSLILESASTNQTSMYLCASNIPGSTDTQYFGPGTRLTVL.

The chain links TRBV6-6 to TRBJ1-1; 9 positions agree with TRBD1. This CDR3 spans 15 amino acids. Germline V lookup: CDR1 MNHNY, CDR2 SVGAGI (reference sequence). With V trimmed by 2 bases and J by 5 bases, 6 bases remained unmatched. CDR3 coding DNA: TGTGCCAGCAGTTACGGGCGACAGGGGGAGACTGAAGCTTTCTTT. Amino acids: CASSYGRQGETEAFF.

The chain combines TRBV7-6 with TRBJ1-5, with 7 bases aligning to TRBD1. The CDR3 has 14 residues. Losses at the gene ends were 4 bases for V and 7 bases for J; bases not matched to a gene: 7. Germline-derived CDR1 and CDR2 are SGHVS and FNYEAQ. CDR3 sequence reads: CASSSGTEGQPQHF. CDR3 bases: TGTGCCAGCAGCTCCGGGACAGAAGGACAGCCCCAGCATTTT.

V and J are TRBV6-1 and TRBJ1-1, with unresolved D. Germline assignment: CDR1 MNHNS and CDR2 SASEGT. Deletions cut 11 bases from V and 1 base from J, with 11 bases between. The CDR3 sequence is 12 residues long. For the CDR3, the DNA is TGTGCCGGAGGGCAGTGGAACACTGAAGCTTTCTTT. Its protein product is CAGGQWNTEAFF.

V is TRBV11-3 and J is TRBJ2-5; no clear D. Trimming shortened V by 1 base and J by 6 bases, and 18 bases separated the two germline ends. Per germline, CDR1 SGHNT and CDR2 YENEEA. This CDR3 spans 16 amino acids. This CDR3 reads CASSLGPGVGLKTQYF. CDR3 nucleotides: TGTGCCAGCAGCTTAGGCCCCGGCGTGGGCCTGAAGACCCAGTACTTC.

The chain links TRBV7-9 to TRBJ2-1, with 8 bases identical to TRBD1. V dropped 5 bases and J dropped 3; count of bases not matched to a gene: 6. The CDR3 runs to 15 residues. Germline CDR1 is SEHNR and CDR2 is FQNEAQ (reference sequence). CDR3 protein: CASSETGTGYNEQFF. CDR3 in DNA: TGTGCCAGCAGCGAAACCGGGACAGGCTACAATGAGCAGTTCTTC.

J is TRBJ2-1 and V is TRBV7-2; D not certain. This CDR3 region has 15 residues. CDR1 is SGHTA, CDR2 FQGNSA, per germline. The V and J ends lost 2 bases and 7 bases respectively, with 15 bases between them. CDR3 nucleotides: TGTGCCAGCAGCTTAATCTCGGGTAGCTCTAATGAGCAGTTCTTC. Translated, it gives CASSLISGSSNEQFF. Supplemented by reference TRBV7-2 and TRBJ2-1, the full variable domain reads GAGVSQSPSNKVTEKGKDVELRCDPISGHTALYWYRQSLGQGLEFLIYFQGNSAPDKSGLPSDRFSAERTGGSVSTLTIQRTQQEDSAVYLCASSLISGSSNEQFFGPGTRLTVL.

The chain is built from TRBV5-1 and TRBJ2-7, with D possibly matching TRBD2 (6 bases). The CDR3 extends over 16 amino acids. Deletions cut 0 bases from V and 7 bases from J, with 20 bases between. CDR1 and CDR2 from the germline V gene are SGHRS and YFSETQ. CDR3 region: CASSLAGGEPFREQYF. CDR3 bases: TGCGCCAGCAGCTTGGCCGGCGGGGAACCCTTCCGGGAGCAGTACTTC.

The J gene is TRBJ2-1, the V gene TRBV7-3; 12 bases line up with TRBD2. V shed 5 bases, J shed 7 bases, and the junction held 15 bases outside the gene matches. Germline V lookup: CDR1 SGHTA, CDR2 FQGTGA. The CDR3 has 18 residues. DNA for the CDR3: TGTGCCAGCAGCCCGATGATCCTAGCGGGAGGGGGGAAAAATGAGCAGTTCTTC. Residues: CASSPMILAGGGKNEQFF.

V usage is TRBV27 and J usage is TRBJ1-2; no clear D gene. This CDR3 has 13 amino acids. V lost 5 bases and J lost 2, with 9 bases in between. The germline gives CDR1 MNHEY, CDR2 SMNVEV (reference sequence). The CDR3 sequence: CASSRNQNYGYTF. Here the CDR3 DNA reads TGTGCCAGCAGTCGCAACCAGAACTATGGCTACACCTTC.

The chain carries TRBV4-2 and TRBJ2-7; D remains ambiguous. Germline values: CDR1 LGHNA, CDR2 YNFKEQ. Between the trimmed V and J ends, which lost 0 bases and 2 bases, there was a span of 14 bases. The CDR3 is 16 amino acids. The CDR3 DNA follows: TGTGCCAGCAGCCAAGAGACTTCCGATCGCACCTACGAGCAGTACTTC. Encoded protein: CASSQETSDRTYEQYF.

The V call is TRBV2, the J call TRBJ1-3, with D possibly matching TRBD1 (5 bases). The ends were cut back, 3 bases at V and 0 bases at J, with 12 bases in the middle. Germline V CDR1 and CDR2: SNHLY, FYNNEI. CDR3 length equals 16 residues. The CDR3 sequence: CASSEPGRLSGNTIYF. For the CDR3, the DNA is TGTGCCAGCAGTGAGCCAGGGAGGCTCTCTGGAAACACCATATATTTT.

V gene TRBV29-1 combines with J gene TRBJ2-7; 7 nucleotides align to TRBD2. J was trimmed by 0 bases and V by 3 bases; bases with no gene match: 2. This CDR3 has 13 amino acids. CDR1 is SQVTM, CDR2 ANQGSEA, per germline. CDR3 loop: CSVDTSDSYEQYF. The CDR3 region has the DNA TGCAGCGTTGACACTAGCGACTCCTACGAGCAGTACTTC.

V is TRBV27 and J is TRBJ1-4, with 7 nucleotides matching TRBD1. Looked up from germline, CDR1 is MNHEY and CDR2 is SMNVEV (reference sequence). Losses at the gene ends were 6 bases for V and 6 bases for J; bases not matched to a gene: 1. This CDR3 region has 12 residues. The CDR3 bases are TGTGCCAGCAGCGACAGGGATGAAAAACTGTTTTTT. Encoded protein: CASSDRDEKLFF.

The chain is built from TRBV15 and TRBJ1-6, with TRBD1 as a possible D gene (5 bases). The germline CDR1 and CDR2 sequences are LNHNV and YYDKDF (reference sequence). The CDR3 has 17 amino acids. The germline V and J ends were trimmed by 3 bases and 8 bases, with 20 bases remaining between them. This CDR3 is CATSRPSKGLTDSPLHF. The CDR3 DNA is TGTGCCACCAGCAGGCCGTCTAAGGGGCTTACGGATTCACCCCTCCACTTT.

The chain employs TRBV7-2 and TRBJ2-3; D may be TRBD1 (5 bases). CDR1 and CDR2 from the germline V gene are SGHTA and FQGNSA. The ends were cut back, 0 bases at V and 2 bases at J, with 6 bases in the middle. The CDR3 covers 14 residues. The CDR3 region has the DNA TGTGCCAGCAGCTTAGCGGGGCTCACAGATACGCAGTATTTT. It is translated as CASSLAGLTDTQYF.

The chain combines TRBV11-2 with TRBJ1-1; 7 bases match TRBD1. V gave up 10 bases and J gave up 8 bases; unmatched junction bases: 13. The CDR3 consists of 13 residues. Germline CDR1 is SGHAT and CDR2 is FQNNGV. CDR3 sequence (DNA): TGTGCCACCCGCCCAGGGGGTTGGGGAGAAGCTTTCTTT. Amino acids: CATRPGGWGEAFF.

Remarks on this clone: One end of the junction is discordant with germline, which a read error may explain. The chain employs TRBV11-2 and TRBJ2-7, with D perhaps TRBD1 (6 bases). Germline CDR1 reads SGHAT; CDR2 reads FQNNGV. This CDR3 has 16 residues. CDR3 loop: CASNLEAGARTYEQYF. The CDR3 DNA reads as TGTGCCAGCAACTTAGAAGCAGGGGCTAGGACCTACGAGCAGTACTTC. Looking up the rest from reference TRBV11-2 and TRBJ2-7 gives the full variable domain: EAGVAQSPRYKIIEKRQSVAFWCNPISGHATLYWYQQILGQGPKLLIQFQNNGVVDDSQLPKDRFSAERLKGVDSTLKIQPAKLEDSAVYLCASNLEAGARTYEQYFGPGTRLTVT.

The J gene is TRBJ2-1, the V gene TRBV10-2; 10 bases are a match to TRBD1. The CDR3 runs 14 residues. Trimming took 5 bases from V and 6 from J; bases not matched to a gene: 4. Germline CDR1 and CDR2: WSHSY and SAAADI. The CDR3, as DNA: TGCGCCAGCAGTCCGGGACAGGGGCCCAATGAGCAGTTCTTC. This encodes CASSPGQGPNEQFF.

The chain uses TRBV2 and TRBJ1-1; D unresolved. Germline V CDR1 and CDR2: SNHLY, FYNNEI. This CDR3 is 14 amino acids long. Trimming shortened V by 4 bases and J by 3 bases, and 12 bases separated the two germline ends. CDR3 in DNA: TGTGCCAGCAGTGGGCGGAGTGGAGACACTGAAGCTTTCTTT. Encoded protein: CASSGRSGDTEAFF.

V is TRBV5-5 and J is TRBJ2-7, with 9 positions matching TRBD2. Looked up from germline, CDR1 is SGHKS and CDR2 is YYEKEE (reference sequence). After removal of 5 bases from V and 0 bases from J, the junction contained 6 bases not matched to a gene. The CDR3 spans 15 residues. The CDR3 region is CASSPGGRVSYEQYF. CDR3 bases: TGTGCCAGCAGTCCCGGCGGGAGGGTCTCCTACGAGCAGTACTTC.

This chain links TRBV29-1 with TRBJ2-7; 7 bases match TRBD2. V lost 7 bases and J lost 8; bases outside the gene matches: 11. Per germline, CDR1 SQVTM and CDR2 ANQGSEA. This CDR3 region has 12 residues. CDR3 sequence (DNA): TGCAGCGCCGGGGAGGGGTTTCTGAAGCAGTACTTC. It yields the protein CSAGEGFLKQYF.

The rearrangement joins TRBV27 to TRBJ2-2; 9 nucleotides match TRBD1. V shed 6 bases and J 6 bases; nucleotides not matched to a gene: 8. CDR3 length: 15 amino acids. The germline CDR1 and CDR2 sequences are MNHEY and SMNVEV (reference sequence). CDR3 amino acids: CASRSGTGLSGELFF. CDR3 in DNA: TGTGCCAGCAGGTCCGGGACAGGGCTTTCCGGGGAGCTGTTTTTT.

The V and J genes are TRBV5-5 and TRBJ1-4, with a weak D call TRBD1 (5 bases). The germline V gene encodes CDR1 SGHKS and CDR2 YYEKEE (reference sequence). The CDR3 runs to 13 residues. The V and J ends lost 3 bases and 7 bases respectively, with 10 bases between them. The CDR3 loop is CASSSQGPEKLFF. The CDR3 nucleotides are TGTGCCAGCAGCTCTCAGGGTCCTGAAAAACTGTTTTTT.

This chain links TRBV6-4 with TRBJ1-2; D may be TRBD1 (5 bases). The germline V gene encodes CDR1 MRHNA and CDR2 SNTAGT. The V end was cut by 4 bases, the J end by 6 bases, with 15 bases between. The CDR3 is 14 residues long. This chain's CDR3 is CASSVSLSGDGYTF. CDR3 nucleotides: TGTGCCAGCAGTGTTTCCCTATCGGGGGATGGCTACACCTTC.

The chain combines TRBV5-1 with TRBJ2-1, with 8 positions matching TRBD2. Trimming at V came to 0 bases and at J to 4 bases, leaving 12 bases not matched to a gene. The germline V gene has CDR1 SGHRS and CDR2 YFSETQ. The CDR3 length is 18 residues. In DNA form, the CDR3 reads TGCGCCAGCAGCTTGGCTACTACCCTAGCGGGCGGATACAATGAGCAGTTCTTC. Amino acids: CASSLATTLAGGYNEQFF.

V usage is TRBV7-3 and J usage is TRBJ2-7; TRBD2 matches at 14 bases. J was trimmed by 11 bases and V by 8 bases; bases with no gene match: 11. Germline V lookup: CDR1 SGHTA, CDR2 FQGTGA. The CDR3 totals 14 residues. CDR3 DNA sequence: TGTGCCAGCGGACCCGGGACTAGCGGGAGTCGTAAGTACTTC. Its protein is CASGPGTSGSRKYF.

The V gene is TRBV5-1, the J gene TRBJ2-1; D possibly corresponds to TRBD2 (6 bases). CDR1 is SGHRS, CDR2 YFSETQ, per germline. Trimming left V 7 bases short and J 0 bases short, with 11 bases between. CDR3 length equals 14 residues. DNA of the CDR3: TGCGCCAGCGTGGACGGGAGCTCCTACAATGAGCAGTTCTTC. Translated, it gives CASVDGSSYNEQFF. Variable domain in full (rest from reference TRBV5-1 and TRBJ2-1): KAGVTQTPRYLIKTRGQQVTLSCSPISGHRSVSWYQQTPGQGLQFLFEYFSETQRNKGNFPGRFSGRQFSNSRSEMNVSTLELGDSALYLCASVDGSSYNEQFFGPGTRLTVL.

V usage is TRBV19 and J usage is TRBJ2-2; 7 nucleotides line up with TRBD1. J lost 0 bases, V lost 5 bases, and 6 bases had no gene match. CDR3 size: 16 residues. CDR1 LNHDA and CDR2 SQIVND come from the germline V gene (reference sequence). DNA of the CDR3: TGTGCCAGTAGTCTCAGGACAGGCGCGAACACCGGGGAGCTGTTTTTT. This sequence encodes CASSLRTGANTGELFF.

This sequence joins TRBV28 and TRBJ2-7, with 7 nucleotides matching TRBD1. Germline loops: CDR1 MDHEN, CDR2 SYDVKM. This CDR3 comprises 15 residues. V shed 5 bases and J 1 base; nucleotides not matched to a gene: 8. In nucleotides, the CDR3 is TGTGCCAGCAGTGAACGAGTACAGGGGTCCTACGAGCAGTACTTC. It codes for CASSERVQGSYEQYF.